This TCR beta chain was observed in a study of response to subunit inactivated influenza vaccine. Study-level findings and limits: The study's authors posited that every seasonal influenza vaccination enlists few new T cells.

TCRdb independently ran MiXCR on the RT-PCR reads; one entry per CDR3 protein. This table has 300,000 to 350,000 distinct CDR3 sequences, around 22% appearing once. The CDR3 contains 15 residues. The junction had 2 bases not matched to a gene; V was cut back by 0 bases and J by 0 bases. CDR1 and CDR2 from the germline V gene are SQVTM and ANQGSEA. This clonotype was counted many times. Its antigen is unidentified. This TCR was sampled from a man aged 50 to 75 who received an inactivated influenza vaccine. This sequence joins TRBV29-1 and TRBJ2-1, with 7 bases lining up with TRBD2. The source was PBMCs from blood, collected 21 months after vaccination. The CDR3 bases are TGCAGCGTTGAAGAGACGGGGGGCTCCTACAATGAGCAGTTCTTC. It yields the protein CSVEETGGSYNEQFF.